This T cell receptor (beta chain) was captured in a study of T-cell reconstitution after alpha-beta-depleted transplantation in children. Researchers prepared the TCRbeta library using unique molecular identifiers, the study reports. TCRdb re-derived calls from the PCR reads in MiXCR, one entry per CDR3 protein. The sample lists 500,000 or so distinct CDR3 sequences, about 30% occurring once. In this sample, this clonotype turned up many times. V lost 4 bases to trimming and J lost 4 bases; unmatched junction nucleotides: 4. CDR1 and CDR2 from the germline V gene are SGHRS and YFSETQ. This CDR3 is built from 14 residues.

The receptor was isolated from a human donor who donated a stem cell graft to a child with aplastic anemia. V gene TRBV5-1 combines with J gene TRBJ2-1; the match to TRBD2 covers 8 bases. The sample in question was PBMCs from the stem cell graft donor, obtained from the stem cell graft. The DNA for the CDR3 is TGCGCCAGCAGCCCGGCGGGGGGTTACAATGAGCAGTTCTTC. Translated, it gives CASSPAGGYNEQFF.